These T cell receptor beta chains were read from a single sample in a study of blood T cell repertoires in COVID-19. The assay was immunoSEQ multiplex PCR, and TCRdb's table has in-frame clones only and misses some. The sample includes tens of thousands of clones, approximately 80% seen only once; the top ten take roughly two fifths. Sequenced: peripheral blood. These receptors came from an elderly man with acute or convalescent COVID-19. CDR3s include the opening cysteine and the closing phenylalanine or tryptophan. Fields, in order: D gene, clone size, J gene, V gene, CDR3 DNA, CDR3 protein. The D gene is left open where the match is weak. Not every row has a clone size; where given, it reads once, few, many or a size class.

d_call: TRBD2; clone_size: -; j_call: TRBJ2-1; v_call: TRBV11-2; cdr3_nt: TGTGCCAGCAGTCAGAAGACTAGCGGCTACAATGAGCAGTTCTTC; cdr3_aa: CASSQKTSGYNEQFF
d_call: TRBD1; clone_size: -; j_call: TRBJ1-2; v_call: TRBV5-1; cdr3_nt: TGCGCCAGCAGCAGGACCGGGACAGACACCCTCTATGGCTACACCTTC; cdr3_aa: CASSRTGTDTLYGYTF
d_call: -; clone_size: -; j_call: TRBJ1-5; v_call: TRBV11-2; cdr3_nt: TGTGCCAGCAGCGACAGTGGGTTTGGCAATCAGCCCCAGCATTTT; cdr3_aa: CASSDSGFGNQPQHF
d_call: -; clone_size: -; j_call: TRBJ1-5; v_call: TRBV19; cdr3_nt: TGTGCCAGTAGTTTTGGACAGCCCCGGGTCGAGCCCCAGCATTTT; cdr3_aa: CASSFGQPRVEPQHF
d_call: TRBD1; clone_size: once; j_call: TRBJ1-1; v_call: TRBV7-2; cdr3_nt: TGTGCCAGCAGCCCCGGACAGGGCGGCACTGAAGCTTTCTTT; cdr3_aa: CASSPGQGGTEAFF
d_call: -; clone_size: -; j_call: TRBJ2-3; v_call: TRBV30; cdr3_nt: TGTGCCTGGAGTGTACGCGGGCGGGGTACTACAGATACGCAGTATTTT; cdr3_aa: CAWSVRGRGTTDTQYF
d_call: TRBD2; clone_size: -; j_call: TRBJ2-5; v_call: TRBV4-2; cdr3_nt: TGTGCCAGCAGCCAAGTTAGCGGGGGGGAGACCCAGTACTTC; cdr3_aa: CASSQVSGGETQYF
d_call: TRBD1; clone_size: -; j_call: TRBJ1-2; v_call: TRBV27; cdr3_nt: TGTGCCAGCCGGCAGGGGGCTCTTGGCTATGGCTACACCTTC; cdr3_aa: CASRQGALGYGYTF
d_call: -; clone_size: -; j_call: TRBJ2-2; v_call: TRBV5-1; cdr3_nt: TGCGCCAGCAAGCCCAGGACAGTAAACACCGGGGAGCTGTTTTTT; cdr3_aa: CASKPRTVNTGELFF
d_call: -; clone_size: -; j_call: TRBJ2-1; v_call: TRBV28; cdr3_nt: TGTGCCAGCAGTCAGAGGATCAATGAGCAGTTCTTC; cdr3_aa: CASSQRINEQFF
d_call: -; clone_size: -; j_call: TRBJ1-1; v_call: TRBV28; cdr3_nt: TGTGCCAGCAAGTATCAGGTGAACACTGAAGCTTTCTTT; cdr3_aa: CASKYQVNTEAFF
d_call: TRBD1; clone_size: -; j_call: TRBJ1-1; v_call: TRBV5-5; cdr3_nt: TGTGCCAGCAGATCTGGAGGGGGCGCTTTTGGGACTGAAGCTTTCTTT; cdr3_aa: CASRSGGGAFGTEAFF
d_call: TRBD1; clone_size: few; j_call: TRBJ1-5; v_call: TRBV24-1; cdr3_nt: TGTGCCACCAGTGACAGGGGGGATCAGCCCCAGCATTTT; cdr3_aa: CATSDRGDQPQHF
d_call: -; clone_size: -; j_call: TRBJ2-4; v_call: TRBV28; cdr3_nt: TGTGCCAGCAGTTTAGCGGGACGGGAAAACATTCAGTACTTC; cdr3_aa: CASSLAGRENIQYF
d_call: -; clone_size: -; j_call: TRBJ1-1; v_call: TRBV6-6; cdr3_nt: TGTGCCAGCAGTTCCCTAGGTACTGAAGCTTTCTTT; cdr3_aa: CASSSLGTEAFF
d_call: -; clone_size: -; j_call: TRBJ2-3; v_call: TRBV29-1; cdr3_nt: TGCAGCGTGGTGGAAGGAGGGGGCCTCGCAGATACGCAGTATTTT; cdr3_aa: CSVVEGGGLADTQYF
d_call: -; clone_size: -; j_call: TRBJ2-1; v_call: TRBV5-4; cdr3_nt: TGTGCCAGCAGGACAGCGCAGGGGGGAAATGAGCAGTTCTTC; cdr3_aa: CASRTAQGGNEQFF
d_call: TRBD1; clone_size: -; j_call: TRBJ1-2; v_call: TRBV23-1; cdr3_nt: TGCGCCAGCAGTCAACTGGGACAGATCGGCTACACCTTC; cdr3_aa: CASSQLGQIGYTF
d_call: TRBD2; clone_size: -; j_call: TRBJ2-5; v_call: TRBV10-2; cdr3_nt: TGCGCCAGCAGGAGGGGCGGGAGAAGGGAAGAGACCCAGTACTTC; cdr3_aa: CASRRGGRREETQYF
d_call: TRBD1; clone_size: -; j_call: TRBJ1-1; v_call: TRBV7-2; cdr3_nt: TGTGCCAGCAGCGCAAGGGGACAGGGGGCGCGGACTGAAGCTTTCTTT; cdr3_aa: CASSARGQGARTEAFF
d_call: TRBD2; clone_size: -; j_call: TRBJ2-1; v_call: TRBV27; cdr3_nt: TGTGCCAGCAGTCCCCCAGCGGGGAATTACAATGAGCAGTTCTTC; cdr3_aa: CASSPPAGNYNEQFF
d_call: TRBD2; clone_size: -; j_call: TRBJ2-3; v_call: TRBV29-1; cdr3_nt: TGCAGCGCTCCGGAGGCTAGCGGGAGGGCCACAGATACGCAGTATTTT; cdr3_aa: CSAPEASGRATDTQYF
d_call: -; clone_size: -; j_call: TRBJ2-2; v_call: TRBV4-3; cdr3_nt: TGCGCCAGCAGCCAAGATTGGTACCTAGAGGCGAACACCGGGGAGCTGTTTTTT; cdr3_aa: CASSQDWYLEANTGELFF
d_call: -; clone_size: -; j_call: TRBJ2-3; v_call: TRBV5-4; cdr3_nt: TGTGCCAGCAGCTTTGCTAGCCGGGGCACAGATACGCAGTATTTT; cdr3_aa: CASSFASRGTDTQYF
d_call: -; clone_size: -; j_call: TRBJ2-2; v_call: TRBV28; cdr3_nt: TGTGCCAGCAGTTTACCTACCACCTCACCGGAGCTGTTTTTT; cdr3_aa: CASSLPTTSPELFF
d_call: TRBD2; clone_size: -; j_call: TRBJ2-7; v_call: TRBV7-9; cdr3_nt: TGTGCCAGCAGCACACTAGCGGGAAACTCCTACGAGCAGTACTTC; cdr3_aa: CASSTLAGNSYEQYF
d_call: -; clone_size: -; j_call: TRBJ2-2; v_call: TRBV5-1; cdr3_nt: TGCGCCAGCAGCTTGGGGGGACTTAGGAACACCGGGGAGCTGTTTTTT; cdr3_aa: CASSLGGLRNTGELFF
d_call: -; clone_size: -; j_call: TRBJ2-7; v_call: TRBV28; cdr3_nt: TGTGCCAGCAGTTGGAAGAGGGCCTACGAGCAGTACTTC; cdr3_aa: CASSWKRAYEQYF
d_call: -; clone_size: -; j_call: TRBJ2-2; v_call: TRBV19; cdr3_nt: TGTGCCAGTGGGGGGTACACCGGGGAGCTGTTTTTT; cdr3_aa: CASGGYTGELFF